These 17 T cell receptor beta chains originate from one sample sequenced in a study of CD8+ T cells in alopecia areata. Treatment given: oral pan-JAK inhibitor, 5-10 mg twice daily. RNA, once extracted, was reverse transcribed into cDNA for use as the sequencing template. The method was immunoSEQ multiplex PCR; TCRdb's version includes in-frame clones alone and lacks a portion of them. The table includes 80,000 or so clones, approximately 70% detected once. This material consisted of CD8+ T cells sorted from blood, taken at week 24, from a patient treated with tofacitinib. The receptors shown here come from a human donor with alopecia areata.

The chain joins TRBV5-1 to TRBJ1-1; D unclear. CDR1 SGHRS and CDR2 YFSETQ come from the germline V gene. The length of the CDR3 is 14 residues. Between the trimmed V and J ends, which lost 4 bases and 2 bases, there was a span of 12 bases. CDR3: CASSRHSGNTEAFF. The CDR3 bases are TGCGCCAGCAGCCGACACTCAGGAAACACTGAAGCTTTCTTT. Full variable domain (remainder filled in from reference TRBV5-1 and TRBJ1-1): KAGVTQTPRYLIKTRGQQVTLSCSPISGHRSVSWYQQTPGQGLQFLFEYFSETQRNKGNFPGRFSGRQFSNSRSEMNVSTLELGDSALYLCASSRHSGNTEAFFGQGTRLTVV.

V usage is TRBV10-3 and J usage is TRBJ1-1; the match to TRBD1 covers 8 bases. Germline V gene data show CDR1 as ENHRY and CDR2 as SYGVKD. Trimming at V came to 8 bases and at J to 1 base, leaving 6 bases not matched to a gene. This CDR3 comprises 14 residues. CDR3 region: CAIRPGQENTEAFF. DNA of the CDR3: TGTGCCATCCGGCCGGGACAGGAGAACACTGAAGCTTTCTTT.

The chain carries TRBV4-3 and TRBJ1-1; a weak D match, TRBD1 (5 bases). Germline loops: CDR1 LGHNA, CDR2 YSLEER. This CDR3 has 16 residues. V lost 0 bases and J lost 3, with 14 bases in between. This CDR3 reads CASSQDRGGADTEAFF. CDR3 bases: TGCGCCAGCAGCCAAGATCGAGGAGGGGCCGACACTGAAGCTTTCTTT.

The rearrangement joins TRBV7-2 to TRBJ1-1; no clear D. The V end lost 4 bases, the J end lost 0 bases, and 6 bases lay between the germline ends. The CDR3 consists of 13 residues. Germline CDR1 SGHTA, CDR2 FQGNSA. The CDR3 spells CASSYTVNTEAFF. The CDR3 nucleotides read TGTGCCAGCAGCTATACAGTGAACACTGAAGCTTTCTTT.

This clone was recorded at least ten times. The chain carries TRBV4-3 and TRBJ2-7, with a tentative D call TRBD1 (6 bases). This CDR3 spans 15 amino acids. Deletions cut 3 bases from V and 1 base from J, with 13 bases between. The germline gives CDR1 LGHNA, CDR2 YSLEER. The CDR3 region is CASSHQEDSSYEQYF. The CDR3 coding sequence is TGCGCCAGCAGCCACCAGGAGGACAGTTCCTACGAGCAGTACTTC.

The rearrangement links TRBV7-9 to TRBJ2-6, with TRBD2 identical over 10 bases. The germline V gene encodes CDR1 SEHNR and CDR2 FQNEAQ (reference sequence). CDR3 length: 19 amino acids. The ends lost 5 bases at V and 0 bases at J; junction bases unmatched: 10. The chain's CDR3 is CASSRPASGRSSGANVLTF. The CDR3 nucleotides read TGTGCCAGCAGCCGCCCCGCTAGCGGGAGAAGCTCTGGGGCCAACGTCCTGACTTTC.

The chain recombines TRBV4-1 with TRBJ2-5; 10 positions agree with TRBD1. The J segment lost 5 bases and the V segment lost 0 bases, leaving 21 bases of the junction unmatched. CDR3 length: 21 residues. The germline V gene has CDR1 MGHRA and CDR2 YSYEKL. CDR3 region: CASSQDLPHLYRQGAWETQYF. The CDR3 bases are TGCGCCAGCAGCCAAGATCTCCCGCACCTTTATCGACAGGGGGCCTGGGAGACCCAGTACTTC.

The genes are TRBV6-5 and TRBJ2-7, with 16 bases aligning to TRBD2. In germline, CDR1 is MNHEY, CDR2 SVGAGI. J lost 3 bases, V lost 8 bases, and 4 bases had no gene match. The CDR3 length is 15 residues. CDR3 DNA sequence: TGTGCCAGCGGGGGACTAGCGGGAGGGAACTACGAGCAGTACTTC. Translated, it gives CASGGLAGGNYEQYF.

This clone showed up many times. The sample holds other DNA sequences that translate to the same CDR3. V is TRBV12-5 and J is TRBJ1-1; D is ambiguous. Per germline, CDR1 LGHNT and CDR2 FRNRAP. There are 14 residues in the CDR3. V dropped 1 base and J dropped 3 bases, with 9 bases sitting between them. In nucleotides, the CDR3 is TGTGCTAGTGGTTTGGGTTTAGGAGACACTGAAGCTTTCTTT. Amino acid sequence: CASGLGLGDTEAFF. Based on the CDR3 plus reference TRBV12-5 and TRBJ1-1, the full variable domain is DARVTQTPRHKVTEMGQEVTMRCQPILGHNTVFWYRQTMMQGLELLAYFRNRAPLDDSGMPKDRFSAEMPDATLATLKIQPSEPRDSAVYFCASGLGLGDTEAFFGQGTRLTVV.

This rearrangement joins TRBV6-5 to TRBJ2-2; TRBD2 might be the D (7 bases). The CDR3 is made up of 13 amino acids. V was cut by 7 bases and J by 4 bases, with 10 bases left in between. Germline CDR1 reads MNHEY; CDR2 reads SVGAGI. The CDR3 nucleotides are TGTGCCAGCATCGCGGGGGCCACCGGGGAGCTGTTTTTT. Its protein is CASIAGATGELFF.

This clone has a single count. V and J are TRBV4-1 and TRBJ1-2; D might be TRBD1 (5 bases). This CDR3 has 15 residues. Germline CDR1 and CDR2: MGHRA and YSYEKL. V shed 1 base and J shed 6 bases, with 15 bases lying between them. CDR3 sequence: CASSQVGGQGDGYTF. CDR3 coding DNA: TGCGCCAGCAGCCAAGTGGGAGGGCAGGGCGATGGCTACACCTTC.

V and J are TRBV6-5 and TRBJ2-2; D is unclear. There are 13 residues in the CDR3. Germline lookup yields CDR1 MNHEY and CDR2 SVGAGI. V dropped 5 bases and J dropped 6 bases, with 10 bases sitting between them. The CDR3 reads CASSLELAGELFF. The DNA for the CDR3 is TGTGCCAGCAGTCTAGAGTTGGCCGGGGAGCTGTTTTTT.

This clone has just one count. The CDR3 loop reads CASRTGGTEAFF. CDR3 DNA sequence: TGTGCCAGCAGAACAGGGGGCACTGAAGCTTTCTTT. The chain uses TRBV25-1 and TRBJ1-1; 8 nucleotides align to TRBD1. V shed 6 bases and J 4 bases; nucleotides not matched to a gene: 1. CDR3 length: 12 amino acids. Germline CDR1 is MGHDK and CDR2 is SYGVNS.

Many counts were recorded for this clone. The CDR3 nucleotides are TGTGCCAGCAGTTATTTTGGGGGGGGGAGCACAGATACGCAGTATTTT. Its protein product is CASSYFGGGSTDTQYF. This chain joins TRBV6-5 and TRBJ2-3; 7 bases are a match to TRBD2. Germline trimming cut 3 bases from V and 0 bases from J; bases unmatched to any gene: 6. This CDR3 is 16 amino acids long. The germline CDR1 and CDR2 sequences are MNHEY and SVGAGI.

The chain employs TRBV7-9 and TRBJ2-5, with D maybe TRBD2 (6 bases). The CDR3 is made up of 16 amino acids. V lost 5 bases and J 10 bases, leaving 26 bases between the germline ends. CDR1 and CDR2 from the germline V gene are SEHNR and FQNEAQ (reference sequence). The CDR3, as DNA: TGTGCCAGCAGCCCAACATTTGGGGCCGCCGCGGAGGGCCAGTACTTC. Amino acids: CASSPTFGAAAEGQYF.

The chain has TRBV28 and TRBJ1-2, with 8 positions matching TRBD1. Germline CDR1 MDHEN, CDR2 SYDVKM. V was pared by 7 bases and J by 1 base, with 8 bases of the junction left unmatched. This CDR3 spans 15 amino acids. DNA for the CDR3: TGTGCCAGCATCCCGACAGGGGCTAATAACTATGGCTACACCTTC. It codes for CASIPTGANNYGYTF.

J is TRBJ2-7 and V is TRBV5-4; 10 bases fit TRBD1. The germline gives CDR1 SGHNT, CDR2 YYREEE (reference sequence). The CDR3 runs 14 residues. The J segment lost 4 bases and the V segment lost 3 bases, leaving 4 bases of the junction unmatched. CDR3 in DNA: TGTGCCAGCAGCTGGGGGGACAGGGGATACGAGCAGTACTTC. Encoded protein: CASSWGDRGYEQYF.